This TCR beta chain appears in the sequencing data of a study of blood T cells in healthy people across ages. Points from the study as a whole: The recorded TCR beta diversity per million T cells decreased in a roughly linear manner with age. What prevented conclusive comparison of naive and antigen-experienced cells was that PBMCs were unsorted. Higher naive T cell percentage went strongly together with higher TCR beta diversity.

Combining a sample-barcoded 5' primer with a J-beta primer mix, a second PCR ran for 7 to 11 cycles. Via MiXCR, TCRdb re-called the 5' RACE reads, giving one row per CDR3 protein. The data hold about 1.5 million distinct CDR3 sequences, with approximately 38% observed a single time. A note on this clonotype: Its specificity is unknown.

Samples each had at least 6 micrograms of total RNA extracted. Sequenced input: blood. This clonotype originated in a young woman in good health.

For the CDR3, the DNA is TGTGCCAGCAACTCCTTGAGCCGCCGGACAACTAATGAAAAACTGTTTTTT. It is translated as CASNSLSRRTTNEKLFF. The chain has TRBV28 and TRBJ1-4; D uncertain. CDR1 and CDR2 from the germline V gene are MDHEN and SYDVKM. CDR3 size: 17 residues. Trimming shortened V by 7 bases and J by 0 bases, and 18 bases separated the two germline ends. Full variable domain (missing parts from reference TRBV28 and TRBJ1-4): DVKVTQSSRYLVKRTGEKVFLECVQDMDHENMFWYRQDPGLGLRLIYFSYDVKMKEKGDIPEGYSVSREKKERFSLILESASTNQTSMYLCASNSLSRRTTNEKLFFGSGTQLSVL.